What follows are 20 T cell receptor beta chains derived from one specimen sequenced in a study of patients and donors after allogeneic stem cell transplantation. TCRdb processed the RT-PCR reads anew with MiXCR; each CDR3 protein has one entry. The table has approximately 200,000 distinct CDR3 sequences, 38% seen once. What was sequenced was blood, either unsorted or a sorted T cell fraction (not recorded which). These receptors were taken from a human donor who was either an allogeneic HSCT recipient or a stem cell or donor lymphocyte infusion donor (not recorded which). It is not recorded whose cells these are; they may come from a transplant donor.

The rearrangement links TRBV6-6 to TRBJ1-1; D ambiguous. CDR1 and CDR2 (germline): MNHNY, SVGAGI (reference sequence). CDR3 length: 11 residues. Trimming stripped 2 bases from V and 3 bases from J, with 1 base between. As DNA, the CDR3 is TGTGCCAGCAGTTACGACACTGAAGCTTTCTTT. It specifies CASSYDTEAFF.

This clonotype was picked up a small number of times. The chain recombines TRBV7-2 with TRBJ1-2; D not resolved. Trimming stripped 0 bases from V and 5 bases from J, with 7 bases between. CDR3 size: 13 residues. Germline-derived CDR1 and CDR2 are SGHTA and FQGNSA. The DNA of the CDR3 is TGTGCCAGCAGCTTAGCATCGCCGTATGGCTACACCTTC. Protein: CASSLASPYGYTF. Based on the CDR3 plus reference TRBV7-2 and TRBJ1-2, the full variable domain is GAGVSQSPSNKVTEKGKDVELRCDPISGHTALYWYRQSLGQGLEFLIYFQGNSAPDKSGLPSDRFSAERTGGSVSTLTIQRTQQEDSAVYLCASSLASPYGYTFGSGTRLTVV.

This clonotype was seen just once. The chain joins TRBV20-1 to TRBJ2-5; D call uncertain. The germline gives CDR1 DFQATT, CDR2 SNEGSKA (reference sequence). The CDR3 has 16 residues. V lost 0 bases, J lost 4 bases, and 18 bases lay in between. CDR3 region: CSARDMGMALGETQYF. The CDR3 DNA sequence: TGCAGTGCTAGAGATATGGGGATGGCTTTGGGAGAGACCCAGTACTTC.

This clonotype showed up just a few times. The rearrangement uses TRBV12-3 or TRBV12-4 and TRBJ1-2; D is undetermined. This CDR3 has 14 residues. The V end lost 2 bases, the J end lost 4 bases, and 11 bases lay between the germline ends. This CDR3 is CASSLYLPSYGYTF. The CDR3 nucleotides read TGTGCCAGCAGTTTATATCTCCCCTCCTATGGCTACACCTTC.

The chain recombines TRBV12-5 with TRBJ1-2, with 9 bases matching TRBD1. CDR3 length: 16 residues. V was clipped by 7 bases and J by 1 base; unmatched bases: 10. Germline CDR1 is LGHNT and CDR2 is FRNRAP. CDR3 sequence reads: CASARTGQGINYGYTF. CDR3 nucleotides: TGTGCTAGTGCTAGGACAGGACAGGGGATTAACTATGGCTACACCTTC.

This clonotype was detected only a few times. This chain uses TRBV5-1 with TRBJ2-2; 7 bases agree with TRBD2. V gave up 4 bases and J gave up 4 bases; unmatched junction bases: 7. The CDR3 is 15 residues long. Looked up from germline, CDR1 is SGHRS and CDR2 is YFSETQ. CDR3 coding DNA: TGCGCCAGCAGCCGTCGGGGGGATGGCACCGGGGAGCTGTTTTTT. Encoded protein: CASSRRGDGTGELFF.

This clonotype was counted only a few times. The J gene is TRBJ1-5, the V gene TRBV12-3 or TRBV12-4; 9 bases match TRBD1. The V and J ends lost 8 bases and 7 bases, in that order; junction bases with no gene match: 9. The CDR3 extends over 14 amino acids. The CDR3: CASGRTGAEQPQHF. The CDR3 coding sequence is TGTGCCAGCGGGCGGACAGGGGCCGAACAGCCCCAGCATTTT.

CDR3 protein: CASSKDRGYGYTF. In DNA form, the CDR3 reads TGTGCCAGCAGTAAGGACAGGGGCTATGGCTACACCTTC. This chain connects TRBV2 to TRBJ1-2, with TRBD1 matching over 9 bases. With 5 bases clipped from V and 4 bases from J, the junction kept 2 bases outside the gene matches. Germline assignment: CDR1 SNHLY and CDR2 FYNNEI. The CDR3 consists of 13 residues.

V is TRBV9 and J is TRBJ2-5; D uncertain. Germline CDR1 and CDR2: SGDLS and YYNGEE. This CDR3 spans 13 amino acids. V was trimmed by 0 bases and J by 8 bases, leaving 11 bases between them. CDR3 coding DNA: TGTGCCAGCAGCGTAGACCAAAGTAGCACCCAGTACTTC. It codes for CASSVDQSSTQYF. The complete variable domain, with remaining parts taken from reference TRBV9 and TRBJ2-5, reads DSGVTQTPKHLITATGQRVTLRCSPRSGDLSVYWYQQSLDQGLQFLIQYYNGEERAKGNILERFSAQQFPDLHSELNLSSLELGDSALYFCASSVDQSSTQYFGPGTRLLVL.

The chain combines TRBV5-5 with TRBJ2-5, with 9 nucleotides matching TRBD2. Germline V gene lookup returns CDR1 SGHKS and CDR2 YYEKEE (reference sequence). This CDR3 comprises 14 residues. With 3 bases clipped from V and 11 bases from J, the junction kept 11 bases outside the gene matches. This CDR3 reads CASSYVASGGTQYF. The CDR3 region has the DNA TGTGCCAGCAGCTACGTAGCGAGCGGGGGGACTCAGTACTTC.

The rearrangement links TRBV5-1 to TRBJ2-1; tentatively, D is TRBD1 (5 bases). Germline CDR1 is SGHRS and CDR2 is YFSETQ. The germline V and J ends were trimmed by 0 bases and 12 bases, with 10 bases remaining between them. This CDR3 comprises 12 residues. CDR3 region: CASSLEAGLQFF. The CDR3 DNA reads as TGCGCCAGCAGCTTGGAGGCAGGGCTGCAGTTCTTC.

The chain links TRBV12-3 or TRBV12-4 to TRBJ1-3; D uncertain. The CDR3 is made up of 13 amino acids. V lost 8 bases and J lost 5, with 13 bases in between. The CDR3 DNA is TGTGCCAGCCGAGAGGCGGGTAGAAACACCATATATTTT. It specifies CASREAGRNTIYF.

This clonotype has more than one count but fewer than ten. This rearrangement joins TRBV4-2 to TRBJ1-6; D is unclear. Germline V gene lookup returns CDR1 LGHNA and CDR2 YNFKEQ. V was shortened by 0 bases and J by 0 bases, with 12 bases between the two germline ends. The CDR3 runs to 18 residues. CDR3 loop: CASSQDRRWSSYNSPLHF. CDR3 nucleotides: TGTGCCAGCAGCCAAGATCGACGATGGAGCTCCTATAATTCACCCCTCCACTTT.

The chain joins TRBV12-3 or TRBV12-4 to TRBJ1-5; maybe TRBD1 (5 bases). Trimming pared 5 bases from V and 9 bases from J, leaving 23 bases between. CDR3 length: 16 residues. The CDR3 protein is CASSPSYLGRGRPQHF. The CDR3 DNA is TGTGCCAGCAGTCCCTCCTACCTGGGTCGGGGACGGCCCCAGCATTTT.

The chain carries TRBV18 and TRBJ1-4, with 7 nucleotides matching TRBD1. Per germline, CDR1 KGHSH and CDR2 LQKENI. The CDR3 loop spans 14 amino acids. V was pared by 3 bases and J by 8 bases, with 6 bases of the junction left unmatched. The CDR3 region is CASSPGQSSEKLFF. CDR3 coding DNA: TGTGCCAGCTCACCGGGACAGAGCAGCGAAAAACTGTTTTTT.

The rearrangement uses TRBV29-1 and TRBJ2-1; tentative D call: TRBD2 (6 bases). There are 12 residues in the CDR3. From germline, CDR1 is SQVTM and CDR2 ANQGSEA. V dropped 3 bases and J dropped 7 bases, with 10 bases sitting between them. For the CDR3, the DNA is TGCAGCGTTGATTCAGGGAGGAATGAGCAGTTCTTC. Its translation is CSVDSGRNEQFF.

This clonotype was counted a few times. The rearrangement links TRBV7-2 to TRBJ1-2, with TRBD1 as a possible D gene (5 bases). Between the trimmed V and J ends, which lost 1 base and 4 bases, there was a span of 10 bases. This CDR3 has 14 residues. Per germline, CDR1 SGHTA and CDR2 FQGNSA. The CDR3 DNA is TGTGCCAGCAGCTTAGACGGCAGGGTCTATGGCTACACCTTC. Protein: CASSLDGRVYGYTF.

V usage is TRBV12-3 or TRBV12-4 and J usage is TRBJ2-6; 10 nucleotides align to TRBD1. The CDR3 is 17 amino acids. V shed 3 bases, J shed 2 bases, and the junction held 4 bases outside the gene matches. The CDR3 nucleotides are TGTGCCAGCAGTTTGACGACAGGGGGCACTGGGGCCAACGTCCTGACTTTC. Amino acid sequence: CASSLTTGGTGANVLTF.

This clonotype was picked up a small number of times. The chain employs TRBV2 and TRBJ2-5, with D possibly TRBD2 on 6 matching bases. This CDR3 region has 12 residues. Germline V gives CDR1 SNHLY, CDR2 FYNNEI. With 7 bases removed from V and 5 bases from J, the gap between germline ends came to 11 bases. CDR3 in amino acids: CASIPAGETQYF. CDR3 coding DNA: TGTGCCAGCATTCCAGCGGGCGAGACCCAGTACTTC.

The sample holds many counts of this clonotype. The V and J genes are TRBV6-6 and TRBJ1-1; D may be TRBD1 (6 bases). V lost 0 bases and J lost 5, with 7 bases in between. CDR3 length: 13 amino acids. In germline, CDR1 is MNHNY, CDR2 SVGAGI (reference sequence). The CDR3 here is CASSYSQGTEAFF. In nucleotides, the CDR3 is TGTGCCAGCAGTTACTCCCAGGGGACTGAAGCTTTCTTT.